The 26 T cell receptor beta chains below come from one sample, sequenced in a study of spatial heterogeneity in lung cancer (dated by TCRdb to the late 2010s). Preparation of the library involved 5' RACE. TCRdb lists the instrument as NextSeq 500. TCRdb reworked the public reads: Q25 trimming with fastp, MiXCR clone assembly, productive beta chains retained. Duplicate CDR3 protein sequences are folded into a single record with the most common DNA and genes. The sample includes about 26,000 distinct CDR3 sequences, with 6% observed a single time. The ten most abundant clones make up around 21% of the sample. The sample's time point label, in plain terms: blood at routine non-recurrence follow-up after resection. TCR sequencing used whole RNA extracted from tumor and nontumor lung tissue, or from cryopreserved PBMC samples, without cell sorting. This material consisted of PBMCs, taken at follow-up. The receptors were gathered from a male donor with early-stage non-small cell lung cancer.

The sample holds a few counts of this clonotype. V gene TRBV12-3 or TRBV12-4 combines with J gene TRBJ1-1; D ambiguous. This CDR3 has 13 amino acids. The germline V and J ends were trimmed by 2 bases and 7 bases, with 11 bases remaining between them. This CDR3 reads CASSLLPGFEAFF. The CDR3, as DNA: TGTGCCAGCAGTTTACTTCCGGGGTTTGAAGCTTTCTTT.

This clonotype was observed a handful of times. V usage is TRBV7-2 and J usage is TRBJ2-1, with 10 positions matching TRBD1. The CDR3 is 15 residues long. Trimming took 8 bases from V and 5 from J; bases not matched to a gene: 9. Germline values: CDR1 SGHTA, CDR2 FQGNSA. The CDR3 DNA follows: TGTGCCAGCTCCCTATCCGGGACAGGGGACAATGAGCAGTTCTTC. It is translated as CASSLSGTGDNEQFF.

The table lists this clonotype with many counts. This rearrangement joins TRBV7-2 to TRBJ2-1; D not certain. The CDR3 spans 12 residues. Germline loops: CDR1 SGHTA, CDR2 FQGNSA. Trimming removed 1 base from V and 6 bases from J, with 4 bases in between. The CDR3 loop is CASSLVVNEQFF. The CDR3 coding sequence is TGTGCCAGCAGCTTAGTAGTCAATGAGCAGTTCTTC.

The genes are TRBV20-1 and TRBJ1-2; D is ambiguous. The CDR3 loop spans 9 amino acids. CDR1 DFQATT and CDR2 SNEGSKA come from the germline V gene (reference sequence). CDR3 coding DNA: TGCAGAGTAAACACCCATGGAACCTTC. This translates into CRVNTHGTF.

This clonotype was detected a few times. J is TRBJ2-7 and V is TRBV6-2 or TRBV6-3; unclear D gene. This CDR3 region has 19 residues. V lost 4 bases to trimming and J lost 2 bases, with 27 bases between them. Germline V gene sequence: CDR1 MNHEY, CDR2 SVGEGT. The CDR3 region has the DNA TGTGCCAGCAGTTCCTCTAGGAGTGGAATTCGGGCAAGAACCTACGAGCAGTACGTC. Translated, it gives CASSSSRSGIRARTYEQYV.

This clonotype was detected ten times or more. This chain links TRBV12-3 or TRBV12-4 with TRBJ2-1; 9 bases line up with TRBD2. CDR3 size: 14 residues. V dropped 5 bases and J dropped 7; count of bases not matched to a gene: 6. CDR3 in DNA: TGTGCCAGCAGTGACAGCGGGGGGCGTAATGAGCAGTTCTTC. Translated: CASSDSGGRNEQFF.

The sample holds many counts of this clonotype. This sequence joins TRBV5-5 and TRBJ2-2, with unresolved D. V was trimmed by 0 bases and J by 0 bases, leaving 9 bases between them. CDR1 SGHKS and CDR2 YYEKEE come from the germline V gene (reference sequence). The CDR3 is 16 residues long. CDR3 DNA sequence: TGTGCCAGCAGCTTGGAGTCCAGCGCGAACACCGGGGAGCTGTTTTTT. It yields the protein CASSLESSANTGELFF.

The chain couples TRBV29-1 to TRBJ2-1; 10 bases map to TRBD1. The CDR3 runs to 13 residues. V was pared by 8 bases and J by 8 bases, with 9 bases of the junction left unmatched. Germline V CDR1 and CDR2: SQVTM, ANQGSEA. As DNA, the CDR3 is TGCAGCTCATCCGGGACAGGGGTGTATGAGCAGTTCTTC. Its translation is CSSSGTGVYEQFF.

This clonotype was seen ten or more times. The CDR3 DNA sequence: TGTGCCAGCAGCTTCCAGTCCTACAATGAGCAGTTCTTC. Translating it yields CASSFQSYNEQFF. The rearrangement links TRBV7-6 to TRBJ2-1; D ambiguous. Trimming pared 3 bases from V and 1 base from J, leaving 4 bases between. The germline gives CDR1 SGHVS, CDR2 FNYEAQ. This CDR3 spans 13 amino acids.

At least ten counts were recorded for this clonotype. This chain connects TRBV19 to TRBJ1-1; D ambiguous. Germline V lookup: CDR1 LNHDA, CDR2 SQIVND (reference sequence). With 6 bases removed from V and 2 bases from J, the gap between germline ends came to 13 bases. This CDR3 is 14 amino acids long. In DNA, the CDR3 is TGTGCCAGTAGCCTAGGACGGGTAAACACTGAAGCTTTCTTT. This codes for CASSLGRVNTEAFF.

This clonotype was counted at least ten times. V usage is TRBV6-1 and J usage is TRBJ1-4; D remains ambiguous. V was pared by 6 bases and J by 6 bases, with 17 bases between. The CDR3 runs to 15 residues. Germline V gene lookup returns CDR1 MNHNS and CDR2 SASEGT. The CDR3 loop reads CASRDPTWWDEKLFF. As DNA, the CDR3 is TGTGCCAGCAGGGATCCGACATGGTGGGATGAAAAACTGTTTTTT.

This clonotype was seen many times. V is TRBV29-1 and J is TRBJ2-1; 9 bases line up with TRBD2. The CDR3 extends over 13 amino acids. Germline CDR1 is SQVTM and CDR2 is ANQGSEA. The J segment lost 5 bases and the V segment lost 2 bases, leaving 1 base of the junction unmatched. CDR3 in amino acids: CSVERTSDNEQFF. Written as DNA, the CDR3 is TGCAGCGTTGAAAGGACTAGCGACAATGAGCAGTTCTTC.

The chain has TRBV6-2 or TRBV6-3 and TRBJ2-7, with a possible D match to TRBD1 (6 bases). Per germline, CDR1 MNHEY and CDR2 SVGEGT. CDR3 length: 12 residues. Trimming shortened V by 5 bases and J by 6 bases, and 11 bases separated the two germline ends. The CDR3 DNA follows: TGTGCCAGCAGTACACAGGGCTGCGAGCAGTACGTC. Protein sequence: CASSTQGCEQYV.

At least ten counts were recorded for this clonotype. The chain couples TRBV5-5 to TRBJ1-1; D not resolved. Germline-derived CDR1 and CDR2 are SGHKS and YYEKEE (reference sequence). Trimming left V 4 bases short and J 2 bases short, with 18 bases between. There are 16 residues in the CDR3. CDR3 sequence: CASSIPRANSNTEAFF. CDR3 bases: TGTGCCAGCAGCATCCCCCGGGCAAATTCTAACACTGAAGCTTTCTTT. The whole variable domain, filled in from reference TRBV5-5 and TRBJ1-1, reads DAGVTQSPTHLIKTRGQQVTLRCSPISGHKSVSWYQQVLGQGPQFIFQYYEKEERGRGNFPDRFSARQFPNYSSELNVNALLLGDSALYLCASSIPRANSNTEAFFGQGTRLTVV.

The chain links TRBV6-2 or TRBV6-3 to TRBJ2-3; D is undetermined. V shed 2 bases and J shed 0 bases, with 9 bases lying between them. The germline V gene encodes CDR1 MNHEY and CDR2 SVGEGT. The length of the CDR3 is 15 residues. CDR3 in amino acids: CASSYDSESTDTQYF. Written as DNA, the CDR3 is TGTGCCAGCAGTTACGACTCCGAAAGCACAGATACGCAGTATTTT.

This clonotype was found many times. The chain uses TRBV6-2 or TRBV6-3 and TRBJ1-1; D unclear. This CDR3 is 14 amino acids long. In germline, CDR1 is MNHEY, CDR2 SVGEGT. V was clipped by 5 bases and J by 0 bases, with 10 bases between them. CDR3 DNA sequence: TGTGCCAGCAGTGGGGTCAGGATGAACACTGAAGCTTTCTTT. Translating gives CASSGVRMNTEAFF.

In its sample, this clonotype was seen a few times. The rearrangement links TRBV20-1 to TRBJ1-5; the D is unclear. V was pared by 3 bases and J by 0 bases, with 9 bases between. Germline loops: CDR1 DFQATT, CDR2 SNEGSKA (reference sequence). CDR3 length equals 14 residues. Written as DNA, the CDR3 is TGCAGTGCTAGCAGTCGATATAGCAATCAGCCCCAGCATTTT. Protein product: CSASSRYSNQPQHF.

This clonotype was recorded many times. The chain uses TRBV6-1 and TRBJ2-3; D is perhaps TRBD2 (5 bases). The CDR3 covers 15 residues. V dropped 0 bases and J dropped 1 base, with 8 bases sitting between them. Germline V gene data show CDR1 as MNHNS and CDR2 as SASEGT. This CDR3 is CASSEARAGTDTQYF. The CDR3 coding sequence is TGTGCCAGCAGTGAAGCGCGGGCAGGCACAGATACGCAGTATTTT.

This chain joins TRBV7-2 and TRBJ2-1; D unclear. Germline V gives CDR1 SGHTA, CDR2 FQGNSA. The V gene lost 5 bases and the J gene lost 2 bases, with 10 bases spanning the gap. The CDR3 runs to 14 residues. CDR3 amino acids: CASSLVATYNEQFF. In nucleotides, the CDR3 is TGTGCCAGCAGCCTAGTAGCCACCTACAATGAGCAGTTCTTC. Full variable domain (rest looked up from reference TRBV7-2 and TRBJ2-1): GAGVSQSPSNKVTEKGKDVELRCDPISGHTALYWYRQSLGQGLEFLIYFQGNSAPDKSGLPSDRFSAERTGGSVSTLTIQRTQQEDSAVYLCASSLVATYNEQFFGPGTRLTVL.

This clonotype showed up just a few times. V is TRBV27 and J is TRBJ2-1; D call uncertain. Deletions cut 4 bases from V and 0 bases from J, with 4 bases between. The CDR3 totals 13 residues. CDR1 is MNHEY, CDR2 SMNVEV, per germline (reference sequence). The CDR3 DNA follows: TGTGCCAGCAGTTCTGACTCCTACAATGAGCAGTTCTTC. It specifies CASSSDSYNEQFF.

This clonotype was recorded at least ten times. The CDR3 spells CATSGLGDQETQYF. The CDR3 DNA sequence: TGTGCCACCTCGGGGTTAGGGGACCAAGAGACCCAGTACTTC. V gene TRBV11-2 combines with J gene TRBJ2-5; TRBD1 or TRBD2 may be the D gene (5 bases each). V lost 10 bases to trimming and J lost 0 bases, with 15 bases between them. CDR1 is SGHAT and CDR2 is FQNNGV in the germline V gene. The CDR3 sequence is 14 residues long.

This clonotype was recorded many times. The CDR3 nucleotides are TGTGCCAGCAGCCCAAGGGTAGCTGGGGCCAACGTCCTGACTTTC. Encoded protein: CASSPRVAGANVLTF. The chain carries TRBV7-3 and TRBJ2-6; D is undetermined. V gave up 5 bases and J gave up 2 bases, with 10 bases separating them. Germline values: CDR1 SGHTA, CDR2 FQGTGA. The CDR3 runs 15 residues.

The chain has TRBV7-3 and TRBJ2-5; TRBD2 is a possible D gene (6 bases). Trimming cost V 5 bases and J 0 bases, with 16 bases left between them. The CDR3 extends over 16 amino acids. The germline gives CDR1 SGHTA, CDR2 FQGTGA. In nucleotides, the CDR3 is TGTGCCAGCAGCCAATTCCCGGGAGCCAACCAAGAGACCCAGTACTTC. This codes for CASSQFPGANQETQYF. The full variable domain, rest sourced from reference TRBV7-3 and TRBJ2-5, is GAGVSQTPSNKVTEKGKYVELRCDPISGHTALYWYRQSLGQGPEFLIYFQGTGAADDSGLPNDRFFAVRPEGSVSTLKIQRTERGDSAVYLCASSQFPGANQETQYFGPGTRLLVL.

The rearrangement joins TRBV3-1 to TRBJ1-2; D ambiguous. The CDR3 has 13 amino acids. CDR1 is LGHDT, CDR2 YNNKEL, per germline (reference sequence). With 3 bases removed from V and 6 bases from J, the gap between germline ends came to 11 bases. CDR3 bases: TGTGCCAGCAGCCAGGTCCCGGGCCATGGCTACACCTTC. Translated: CASSQVPGHGYTF.

This clonotype has more than one count but fewer than ten. The rearrangement uses TRBV7-2 and TRBJ2-5; D gene unclear. The germline V gene has CDR1 SGHTA and CDR2 FQGNSA. This CDR3 has 12 residues. V lost 3 bases to trimming and J lost 4 bases, with 6 bases between them. CDR3 DNA sequence: TGTGCCAGCAGCTTCCCGGCAGAGACCCAGTACTTC. Encoded protein: CASSFPAETQYF.

This clonotype was observed at least ten times. The chain uses TRBV19 and TRBJ2-6; D might be TRBD1 (6 bases). The CDR3 is made up of 14 amino acids. Germline CDR1 is LNHDA and CDR2 is SQIVND (reference sequence). Trimming stripped 10 bases from V and 1 base from J, with 11 bases between. The CDR3 bases are TGTGCCATTAAGGACAGTTCTGGGGCCAACGTCCTGACTTTC. It specifies CAIKDSSGANVLTF.